The 32 T cell receptor beta chains in this list originate from one sample, sequenced in a study of T cell repertoires in cytomegalovirus infection. One entry per CDR3 protein results from TCRdb running MiXCR on the reads. The sample consists of about 530,000 distinct CDR3 sequences, more than 25% of them appearing once. The sequenced sample consisted of PBMCs. The receptors derive from a human donor in good health (CMV status not recorded). Some clones in this sample may be carry-over from other donors' samples.

This clonotype has just a few counts. This chain connects TRBV6-5 to TRBJ2-1; D gene unclear. V was trimmed by 2 bases and J by 1 base, leaving 9 bases between them. This CDR3 has 15 residues. Germline lookup yields CDR1 MNHEY and CDR2 SVGAGI. The CDR3, as DNA: TGTGCCAGCAGTTACCAGCCCTCTTCCTACAATGAGCAGTTCTTC. Amino acids: CASSYQPSSYNEQFF.

This clonotype was seen more than once but under ten times. V is TRBV7-2 and J is TRBJ2-5; 7 bases map to TRBD2. CDR1 is SGHTA and CDR2 is FQGNSA in the germline V gene. Losses at the gene ends were 5 bases for V and 5 bases for J; bases not matched to a gene: 17. The length of the CDR3 is 17 residues. The CDR3, as DNA: TGTGCCAGCAGCCAACGGAGGAGCGGGATAGAGTTTGAGACCCAGTACTTC. Protein: CASSQRRSGIEFETQYF. Filled out from reference TRBV7-2 and TRBJ2-5, the complete variable domain reads GAGVSQSPSNKVTEKGKDVELRCDPISGHTALYWYRQSLGQGLEFLIYFQGNSAPDKSGLPSDRFSAERTGGSVSTLTIQRTQQEDSAVYLCASSQRRSGIEFETQYFGPGTRLLVL.

V is TRBV5-1 and J is TRBJ1-1, with D unclear. The V gene's germline CDR1 is SGHRS and CDR2 YFSETQ. Trimming left V 1 base short and J 4 bases short, with 5 bases between. The CDR3 spans 12 residues. The CDR3 DNA reads as TGCGCCAGCAGCTTGTTGCCCACTGAAGCTTTCTTT. Its translation is CASSLLPTEAFF.

This chain uses TRBV20-1 with TRBJ2-5; 7 nucleotides match TRBD2. The germline V gene encodes CDR1 DFQATT and CDR2 SNEGSKA (reference sequence). The V and J ends lost 5 bases and 5 bases, in that order; junction bases with no gene match: 11. The CDR3 is 14 residues long. Here the CDR3 DNA reads TGCAGTGCTCCTCCTCGAGGGGAGGGGGAGACCCAGTACTTC. Protein product: CSAPPRGEGETQYF.

The chain couples TRBV4-1 to TRBJ1-5; 7 bases line up with TRBD1. V lost 0 bases and J lost 1; bases outside the gene matches: 6. Per germline, CDR1 MGHRA and CDR2 YSYEKL. This CDR3 contains 17 residues. The CDR3 DNA reads TGCGCCAGCAGCCAAGAGTCCTCCAGGGGGAGCAATCAGCCCCAGCATTTT. It yields the protein CASSQESSRGSNQPQHF.

CDR3 DNA sequence: TGTGCTAGTGGTTTGATGATTTTGGGGGAGCTGTTTTTT. This encodes CASGLMILGELFF. This chain joins TRBV12-5 and TRBJ2-2; D call uncertain. The CDR3 runs to 13 residues. Trimming stripped 2 bases from V and 8 bases from J, with 9 bases between. Germline V gives CDR1 LGHNT, CDR2 FRNRAP.

As regards this clonotype: The CDR3 carries no conserved terminal phenylalanine or tryptophan, so it likely arises from a read error. This chain joins TRBV7-2 and TRBJ1-2; 8 nucleotides match TRBD1. Germline loops: CDR1 SGHTA, CDR2 FQGNSA. The CDR3 covers 15 residues. V gave up 5 bases and J gave up 4 bases; unmatched junction bases: 9. Written as DNA, the CDR3 is TGTGCCAGCAGCCCACCCAGGGGGCGCGGCTATGGCTACACCTGC. It codes for CASSPPRGRGYGYTC.

The CDR3: CASSVAEIGTGELFF. In nucleotides, the CDR3 is TGCGCCAGCAGTGTCGCGGAAATAGGCACCGGGGAGCTGTTTTTT. The chain uses TRBV10-2 and TRBJ2-2; D is unclear. CDR3 size: 15 residues. Germline CDR1 WSHSY, CDR2 SAAADI. Trimming stripped 4 bases from V and 4 bases from J, with 13 bases between.

This clonotype was found a few times. The chain employs TRBV7-2 and TRBJ2-1, with 8 bases lining up with TRBD2. CDR1 and CDR2 (germline): SGHTA, FQGNSA. The CDR3 sequence is 16 residues long. The trim removed 5 bases at V and 4 bases at J, leaving 10 bases unmatched. CDR3 region: CASSKTLAGKYNEQFF. The CDR3 DNA reads as TGTGCCAGCAGCAAGACTCTAGCGGGCAAATACAATGAGCAGTTCTTC.

The chain combines TRBV6-5 with TRBJ2-4; 7 nucleotides match TRBD2. In germline, CDR1 is MNHEY, CDR2 SVGAGI. This CDR3 has 12 residues. J was trimmed by 7 bases and V by 5 bases; bases with no gene match: 2. CDR3 DNA: TGTGCCAGCAGTCGGGGGGAGAACATTCAGTACTTC. Residues: CASSRGENIQYF.

In its sample, this clonotype was seen a few times. V gene TRBV6-2 or TRBV6-3 combines with J gene TRBJ2-7; 10 bases line up with TRBD2. Per the germline V gene, CDR1 is MNHEY and CDR2 is SVGEGT. CDR3 length: 19 amino acids. V lost 0 bases, J lost 0 bases, and 11 bases stayed unmatched. For the CDR3, the DNA is TGTGCCAGCAGTTACTCTTCCAGCGGGAGGGCCTTTAGCTCCTACGAGCAGTACTTC. This gives the protein CASSYSSSGRAFSSYEQYF.

The V gene is TRBV10-3, the J gene TRBJ1-5, with D possibly being TRBD1 (5 bases). Trimming removed 3 bases from V and 0 bases from J, with 12 bases in between. Germline values: CDR1 ENHRY, CDR2 SYGVKD. This CDR3 comprises 16 residues. The CDR3 is CAISDAGNPSNQPQHF. The CDR3 DNA reads TGTGCCATCAGTGACGCAGGGAATCCTAGCAATCAGCCCCAGCATTTT.

The chain links TRBV4-2 to TRBJ1-1; TRBD1 is a possible D gene (5 bases). This CDR3 has 15 amino acids. Trimming pared 0 bases from V and 3 bases from J, leaving 11 bases between. Germline V gene lookup returns CDR1 LGHNA and CDR2 YNFKEQ. The CDR3 loop is CASSQEPFRDTEAFF. The CDR3 DNA sequence: TGTGCCAGCAGCCAAGAGCCTTTCAGGGACACTGAAGCTTTCTTT.

A few counts support this clonotype. The chain's CDR3 is CASSYSAGMPQPQHF. In DNA form, the CDR3 reads TGTGCCAGCAGTTACTCAGCAGGGATGCCTCAGCCCCAGCATTTT. The genes are TRBV6-5 and TRBJ1-5, with a possible D match to TRBD1 (5 bases). This CDR3 has 15 residues. The V gene lost 0 bases and the J gene lost 6 bases, with 12 bases spanning the gap. In germline, CDR1 is MNHEY, CDR2 SVGAGI.

Worth noting for this clonotype: The junction departs from the called germline gene at one end, perhaps through a read error. This chain uses TRBV12-3 or TRBV12-4 with TRBJ2-7, with TRBD2 matching over 12 bases. This CDR3 has 14 residues. CDR3 bases: TGTGCCAGCAGTCTAGCGGGAGGGATTATTGAGCAGTACTTC. It encodes CASSLAGGIIEQYF.

This clonotype was seen more than once but under ten times. This CDR3 is CASSLAPRTSVGNEQFF. The DNA of the CDR3 is TGTGCCAGCAGCTTAGCTCCGAGGACTAGCGTGGGGAATGAGCAGTTCTTC. The chain is built from TRBV7-2 and TRBJ2-1; TRBD2 aligns across 9 bases. The germline V gene encodes CDR1 SGHTA and CDR2 FQGNSA. V was clipped by 0 bases and J by 7 bases; unmatched bases: 10. This CDR3 region has 17 residues.

The rearrangement uses TRBV5-1 and TRBJ2-1; D unresolved. Trimming took 4 bases from V and 4 from J, leaving 15 bases between them. The CDR3 has 15 amino acids. Germline assignment: CDR1 SGHRS and CDR2 YFSETQ. CDR3 in DNA: TGCGCCAGCAGCCCGGACCCGGTGCTGTACAATGAGCAGTTCTTC. Translation gives CASSPDPVLYNEQFF.

This clonotype was found a few times. The rearrangement links TRBV3-1 to TRBJ1-1, with a possible D match to TRBD1 (6 bases). CDR1 is LGHDT, CDR2 YNNKEL, per germline (reference sequence). The CDR3 is made up of 14 amino acids. V lost 6 bases and J 2 bases, leaving 13 bases between the germline ends. CDR3 amino acids: CASRPGTPNTEAFF. The DNA of the CDR3 is TGTGCCAGCAGGCCAGGGACACCCAACACTGAAGCTTTCTTT.

This clonotype was counted between two and nine times. The chain uses TRBV7-3 and TRBJ2-3, with a weak D call TRBD1 (6 bases). The germline V gene has CDR1 SGHTA and CDR2 FQGTGA. This CDR3 is built from 14 residues. Trimming took off 5 bases at V and 0 bases at J, with 9 bases between the two ends. The CDR3, as DNA: TGTGCCAGCAGCCCCGACAGGAGCACAGATACGCAGTATTTT. This encodes CASSPDRSTDTQYF.

The chain joins TRBV20-1 to TRBJ2-5; 8 bases line up with TRBD2. CDR1 is DFQATT and CDR2 is SNEGSKA in the germline V gene (reference sequence). CDR3 size: 15 residues. Germline trimming cut 0 bases from V and 7 bases from J; bases unmatched to any gene: 10. The CDR3, as DNA: TGCAGTGCTAGAGACCCAAGCGGGAGTGGCGTGACCCAGTACTTC. Protein: CSARDPSGSGVTQYF.

The chain joins TRBV6-5 to TRBJ1-4; D may be TRBD1 (5 bases). This CDR3 spans 12 amino acids. V gave up 8 bases and J gave up 8 bases, with 12 bases separating them. CDR1 MNHEY and CDR2 SVGAGI come from the germline V gene. Here the CDR3 reads CASVREWEKLFF. Written as DNA, the CDR3 is TGTGCCAGCGTCAGGGAGTGGGAAAAACTGTTTTTT.

A few counts support this clonotype. The chain is built from TRBV7-2 and TRBJ1-3, with D possibly TRBD1 on 6 matching bases. This CDR3 spans 16 amino acids. The V gene lost 1 base and the J gene lost 4 bases, with 14 bases spanning the gap. Germline V gene sequence: CDR1 SGHTA, CDR2 FQGNSA. The CDR3 DNA follows: TGTGCCAGCAGCTTAGAGGGGGTTCCCCTGGGAAACACCATATATTTT. Translated: CASSLEGVPLGNTIYF.

This clonotype occurred a few times. The V call is TRBV10-3, the J call TRBJ2-7; D is possibly TRBD2 (5 bases). The CDR3 spans 15 residues. The germline CDR1 and CDR2 sequences are ENHRY and SYGVKD. V was clipped by 4 bases and J by 0 bases, with 13 bases between them. CDR3 sequence reads: CAISGVSGSSYEQYF. Written as DNA, the CDR3 is TGTGCCATCAGTGGAGTCAGTGGGAGCTCCTACGAGCAGTACTTC.

This clonotype was seen at least ten times. The chain couples TRBV7-8 to TRBJ2-5; D remains ambiguous. Germline V gene lookup returns CDR1 SGHVS and CDR2 FQNEAQ. The germline V and J ends were trimmed by 7 bases and 2 bases, with 11 bases remaining between them. CDR3 length: 13 residues. The CDR3 loop is CASTLLQQETQYF. CDR3 nucleotides: TGTGCCAGCACCCTCCTGCAGCAAGAGACCCAGTACTTC. Using reference TRBV7-8 and TRBJ2-5 for the parts outside the CDR3, the full variable domain is GAGVSQSPRYKVAKRGQDVALRCDPISGHVSLFWYQQALGQGPEFLTYFQNEAQLDKSGLPSDRFFAERPEGSVSTLKIQRTQQEDSAVYLCASTLLQQETQYFGPGTRLLVL.

This clonotype occurred many times. The J gene is TRBJ1-4, the V gene TRBV7-9; D might be TRBD1 (6 bases). This CDR3 has 21 amino acids. The V and J ends lost 3 bases and 0 bases respectively, with 26 bases between them. Looked up from germline, CDR1 is SEHNR and CDR2 is FQNEAQ (reference sequence). The CDR3 region is CASSFPERTPGGAATNEKLFF. DNA of the CDR3: TGTGCCAGCAGCTTTCCCGAAAGGACCCCTGGGGGGGCTGCAACTAATGAAAAACTGTTTTTT.

This clonotype showed up just a few times. The chain carries TRBV2 and TRBJ2-3; D ambiguous. This CDR3 spans 13 amino acids. Germline values: CDR1 SNHLY, CDR2 FYNNEI. The germline V and J ends were trimmed by 6 bases and 3 bases, with 10 bases remaining between them. CDR3: CASSVRGTDTQYF. The CDR3 region has the DNA TGTGCCAGCAGCGTGAGAGGTACAGATACGCAGTATTTT. The full variable domain, completed using reference TRBV2 and TRBJ2-3, is EPEVTQTPSHQVTQMGQEVILRCVPISNHLYFYWYRQILGQKVEFLVSFYNNEISEKSEIFDDQFSVERPDGSNFTLKIRSTKLEDSAMYFCASSVRGTDTQYFGPGTRLTVL.

In its sample, this clonotype was seen a few times. The chain links TRBV7-9 to TRBJ1-3, with a possible D match to TRBD1 (5 bases). Trimming pared 1 base from V and 4 bases from J, leaving 11 bases between. The CDR3 runs 15 residues. In germline, CDR1 is SEHNR, CDR2 FQNEAQ (reference sequence). In DNA form, the CDR3 reads TGTGCCAGCAGCTTAGGAGCAGGGAGAGGAAACACCATATATTTT. It yields the protein CASSLGAGRGNTIYF.

This clonotype has just a few counts. The CDR3 loop is CASSLKGNRVDTEAFF. The DNA for the CDR3 is TGTGCCAGCAGTTTAAAGGGCAACAGGGTGGATACTGAAGCTTTCTTT. The rearrangement uses TRBV27 and TRBJ1-1; tentative D call: TRBD1 (6 bases). Trimming removed 2 bases from V and 5 bases from J, with 18 bases in between. Per germline, CDR1 MNHEY and CDR2 SMNVEV (reference sequence). The CDR3 is 16 amino acids.

CDR3 in DNA: TGCAGCGCTGGGGGGGTCACAGGGGCGGAGACCCAGTACTTC. This gives the protein CSAGGVTGAETQYF. The chain combines TRBV29-1 with TRBJ2-5, with D possibly being TRBD1 or TRBD2 (7 bases each). The CDR3 length is 14 residues. V was pared by 7 bases and J by 5 bases, with 20 bases between. Per the germline V gene, CDR1 is SQVTM and CDR2 is ANQGSEA.

This chain joins TRBV7-9 and TRBJ2-5; tentative D call: TRBD2 (5 bases). The CDR3 runs 13 residues. CDR1 is SEHNR, CDR2 FQNEAQ, per germline (reference sequence). Trimming shortened V by 9 bases and J by 5 bases, and 16 bases separated the two germline ends. The CDR3 nucleotides are TGTGCCAGTCACCCCCCGGGGTTGGAGACCCAGTACTTC. Translating it yields CASHPPGLETQYF.

A few counts support this clonotype. The chain joins TRBV10-3 to TRBJ2-2; 10 bases map to TRBD1. V lost 3 bases, J lost 2 bases, and 9 bases stayed unmatched. CDR1 ENHRY and CDR2 SYGVKD come from the germline V gene. The CDR3 spans 18 residues. The CDR3 spells CAISEPGQGRYNTGELFF. CDR3 DNA: TGTGCCATCAGTGAACCGGGACAGGGGCGGTATAACACCGGGGAGCTGTTTTTT.

The chain combines TRBV6-2 or TRBV6-3 with TRBJ2-2; no firm D call. The CDR3 extends over 14 amino acids. V lost 0 bases to trimming and J lost 6 bases, with 8 bases between them. CDR1 and CDR2 from the germline V gene are MNHEY and SVGEGT. CDR3 nucleotide sequence: TGTGCCAGCAGTTACTCTGAGCTCCCCGGGGAGCTGTTTTTT. Amino acids: CASSYSELPGELFF.